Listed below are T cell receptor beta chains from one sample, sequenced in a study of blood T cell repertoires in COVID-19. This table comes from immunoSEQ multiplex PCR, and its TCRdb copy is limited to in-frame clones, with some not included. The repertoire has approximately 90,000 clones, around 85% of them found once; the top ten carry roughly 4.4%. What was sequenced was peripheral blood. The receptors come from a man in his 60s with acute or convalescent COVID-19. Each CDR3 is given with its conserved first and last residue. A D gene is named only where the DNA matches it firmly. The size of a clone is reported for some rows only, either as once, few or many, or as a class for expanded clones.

CDR3nt: TGTGCCAGCAGTGTACAGGGGTACGGCGGCTACACCTTC
CDR3aa: CASSVQGYGGYTF
abundance: -
v_gene: TRBV2
d_gene: TRBD1
j_gene: TRBJ1-2

CDR3nt: TGTGCCAGCAGCTCACGCAGGGGCCCTGGCACAGATACGCAGTATTTT
CDR3aa: CASSSRRGPGTDTQYF
abundance: -
v_gene: TRBV7-9
d_gene: -
j_gene: TRBJ2-3

CDR3nt: TGCGCCAGCAGCCGGACCCTAGCGGGGGGCTATGAGCAGTTCTTC
CDR3aa: CASSRTLAGGYEQFF
abundance: -
v_gene: TRBV4-3
d_gene: TRBD2
j_gene: TRBJ2-1

CDR3nt: TGTGCCAGCAGTTCTGGGCCCGGCTACACCTTC
CDR3aa: CASSSGPGYTF
abundance: -
v_gene: TRBV12-3/TRBV12-4
d_gene: -
j_gene: TRBJ1-2

CDR3nt: TGCAGCGTTGAGGGTGAGCGGGGGGGGCTCGGAGAGACCCAGTACTTC
CDR3aa: CSVEGERGGLGETQYF
abundance: -
v_gene: TRBV29-1
d_gene: TRBD2
j_gene: TRBJ2-5

CDR3nt: TGTGCCAGCAGCTTGGCCAGTCTCCAAGAGACCCAGTACTTC
CDR3aa: CASSLASLQETQYF
abundance: -
v_gene: TRBV5-6
d_gene: -
j_gene: TRBJ2-5

CDR3nt: TGTGCCAGCAGCCAAGATCAAACAGATTCCTACAATGAGCAGTTCTTC
CDR3aa: CASSQDQTDSYNEQFF
abundance: -
v_gene: TRBV3-1/TRBV3-2
d_gene: -
j_gene: TRBJ2-1

CDR3nt: TGTGCCACCGATCCGAGAGGTTCGCTTCATGGCTACACCTTC
CDR3aa: CATDPRGSLHGYTF
abundance: many
v_gene: TRBV6-5
d_gene: -
j_gene: TRBJ1-2

CDR3nt: TGTGCCAGTAGTATAGCGGGTAGCTCCTACAATGAGCAGTTCTTC
CDR3aa: CASSIAGSSYNEQFF
abundance: -
v_gene: TRBV19
d_gene: -
j_gene: TRBJ2-1

CDR3nt: TGTGCCAGTAGTCTCGGGACAGGTTCCCGCGGGCAGCCCCAGCATTTT
CDR3aa: CASSLGTGSRGQPQHF
abundance: -
v_gene: TRBV19
d_gene: TRBD1
j_gene: TRBJ1-5

CDR3nt: TGTGCCAGCAGCTTAGGGGGGAGGGCCGGGGTAGATACGCAGTATTTT
CDR3aa: CASSLGGRAGVDTQYF
abundance: -
v_gene: TRBV7-2
d_gene: TRBD2
j_gene: TRBJ2-3

CDR3nt: TGTGCCAGCAGTTCATTGACAGGGTACTATGGCTACACCTTC
CDR3aa: CASSSLTGYYGYTF
abundance: -
v_gene: TRBV6-2/TRBV6-3
d_gene: TRBD1
j_gene: TRBJ1-2

CDR3nt: TGTGCCAGCAGCTTCCTAAGACAGGGAGGTACAGATACGCAGTATTTT
CDR3aa: CASSFLRQGGTDTQYF
abundance: once
v_gene: TRBV7-6
d_gene: -
j_gene: TRBJ2-3

CDR3nt: TGTGCCAGCAGCTTAGGATACCTCATAGGCACAGATACGCAGTATTTT
CDR3aa: CASSLGYLIGTDTQYF
abundance: once
v_gene: TRBV11-2
d_gene: -
j_gene: TRBJ2-3

CDR3nt: TGTGCCAGCAGTTTACCAACAGGGGGGAACACTGAAGCTTTCTTT
CDR3aa: CASSLPTGGNTEAFF
abundance: once
v_gene: TRBV28
d_gene: TRBD1
j_gene: TRBJ1-1

CDR3nt: TGTGCCAGCAGTTACAAGGAAGCAGGCTATGGCTACACCTTC
CDR3aa: CASSYKEAGYGYTF
abundance: -
v_gene: TRBV27
d_gene: -
j_gene: TRBJ1-2

CDR3nt: TGTGCCAGCAGCCTAGGGACAGGGATTCAGCCCCAGCATTTT
CDR3aa: CASSLGTGIQPQHF
abundance: -
v_gene: TRBV5-8
d_gene: TRBD1
j_gene: TRBJ1-5

CDR3nt: TGTGCCAGCAGCGCGTCGCAGGCGGGATCGTCCAATCAGCCCCAGCATTTT
CDR3aa: CASSASQAGSSNQPQHF
abundance: -
v_gene: TRBV5-6
d_gene: -
j_gene: TRBJ1-5

CDR3nt: TGCAGCGTTGACACGGGGAACTATGGCTACACCTTC
CDR3aa: CSVDTGNYGYTF
abundance: -
v_gene: TRBV29-1
d_gene: -
j_gene: TRBJ1-2

CDR3nt: TGCGCCAGCAGCCCGAATACCGGGACAGGGAGGGGCTACGAGCAGTACTTC
CDR3aa: CASSPNTGTGRGYEQYF
abundance: -
v_gene: TRBV4-3
d_gene: TRBD1
j_gene: TRBJ2-7

CDR3nt: TGTGCCAGCAGCCCCGGGAAACCCCTAAACACCGGGGAGCTGTTTTTT
CDR3aa: CASSPGKPLNTGELFF
abundance: once
v_gene: TRBV11-2
d_gene: -
j_gene: TRBJ2-2

CDR3nt: TGTGCCAGTAGTAGACTAGCGGGAGAGTTCCCCTACAATGAGCAGTTCTTC
CDR3aa: CASSRLAGEFPYNEQFF
abundance: -
v_gene: TRBV19
d_gene: TRBD2
j_gene: TRBJ2-1

CDR3nt: TGTGCCAGCAGCCTTCGACTAGCGGGAAACACAGATACGCAGTATTTT
CDR3aa: CASSLRLAGNTDTQYF
abundance: -
v_gene: TRBV13
d_gene: TRBD2
j_gene: TRBJ2-3

CDR3nt: TGTGCCAGCAGTTTACTAGCGGGGGTTAGCACAGATACGCAGTATTTT
CDR3aa: CASSLLAGVSTDTQYF
abundance: few
v_gene: TRBV27
d_gene: TRBD2
j_gene: TRBJ2-3

CDR3nt: TGTGCCAGCAGCTTACTGGACAGCCTTCCGTATGGCTACACCTTC
CDR3aa: CASSLLDSLPYGYTF
abundance: -
v_gene: TRBV7-2
d_gene: -
j_gene: TRBJ1-2

CDR3nt: TGTGCCAGCAGCTCGGACAGGTTCGCCTACGAGCAGTACTTC
CDR3aa: CASSSDRFAYEQYF
abundance: -
v_gene: TRBV7-2
d_gene: TRBD1
j_gene: TRBJ2-7

CDR3nt: TGTGCCAGCAGCTTAGAGTTCGGACTAGCGGTCTACGAGCAGTACTTC
CDR3aa: CASSLEFGLAVYEQYF
abundance: -
v_gene: TRBV7-2
d_gene: TRBD2
j_gene: TRBJ2-7

CDR3nt: TGTGCCAGCAGCTGGACTAGCGGAATTCAAGAGACCCAGTACTTC
CDR3aa: CASSWTSGIQETQYF
abundance: -
v_gene: TRBV7-2
d_gene: TRBD2
j_gene: TRBJ2-5

CDR3nt: TGTGCCAGCAGCTCGCGGACAATGGGGGGGGAGACCCAGTACTTC
CDR3aa: CASSSRTMGGETQYF
abundance: -
v_gene: TRBV5-5
d_gene: TRBD2
j_gene: TRBJ2-5

CDR3nt: TGTGCCAGCAGCTTGGCCTCGTTCCGACACCCAGACACAGATACGCAGTATTTT
CDR3aa: CASSLASFRHPDTDTQYF
abundance: few
v_gene: TRBV5-4
d_gene: -
j_gene: TRBJ2-3

CDR3nt: TGTGCCAGCAGTGAACTGACAGGGGGCAGGGCCCAGTACTTC
CDR3aa: CASSELTGGRAQYF
abundance: -
v_gene: TRBV6-1
d_gene: TRBD1
j_gene: TRBJ2-5

CDR3nt: TGCGCCAGCAGTGACAGGGGTGAGGGTGCGCAGTATTTT
CDR3aa: CASSDRGEGAQYF
abundance: -
v_gene: TRBV10-1
d_gene: -
j_gene: TRBJ2-3

CDR3nt: TGTGCCAGCAGAGGTCGGGGTGAGCAGTTCTTC
CDR3aa: CASRGRGEQFF
abundance: -
v_gene: TRBV6-5
d_gene: -
j_gene: TRBJ2-1

CDR3nt: TGTGCCAGCAGCCTGCGACTAGCGGGAGGAGGAGATACGCAGTATTTT
CDR3aa: CASSLRLAGGGDTQYF
abundance: -
v_gene: TRBV3-1/TRBV3-2
d_gene: TRBD2
j_gene: TRBJ2-3

CDR3nt: TGTGCCAGCAGTTACCCGGGACAGGGGGACTTTGGCTACACCTTC
CDR3aa: CASSYPGQGDFGYTF
abundance: -
v_gene: TRBV6-6
d_gene: TRBD1
j_gene: TRBJ1-2

CDR3nt: TGCGCCAGCCAGCAGGGTATGGACACCGGGGAGCTGTTTTTT
CDR3aa: CASQQGMDTGELFF
abundance: -
v_gene: TRBV5-1
d_gene: -
j_gene: TRBJ2-2

CDR3nt: TGTGCCAGCAGTCCTCACACGAATAGAGCGGTTAAGAGACTCGTAGACATAGACAATGAGCAGTTCTTC
CDR3aa: CASSPHTNRAVKRLVDIDNEQFF
abundance: -
v_gene: TRBV11-2
d_gene: -
j_gene: TRBJ2-1

CDR3nt: TGCGCCAGCAGCCATGTGAACCGGGACAGGGACAAAAATGGCTACACCTTC
CDR3aa: CASSHVNRDRDKNGYTF
abundance: -
v_gene: TRBV4-3
d_gene: TRBD1
j_gene: TRBJ1-2

CDR3nt: TGCGCCAGCGGGACAGGTTTTTCCTACGAGCAGTACTTC
CDR3aa: CASGTGFSYEQYF
abundance: few
v_gene: TRBV5-1
d_gene: TRBD1
j_gene: TRBJ2-7

CDR3nt: TGTGCCACGGGGGGAGCGAACACCGGGGAGCTGTTTTTT
CDR3aa: CATGGANTGELFF
abundance: -
v_gene: TRBV5-4
d_gene: TRBD2
j_gene: TRBJ2-2